This T cell receptor beta chain was sequenced for a study of early T cells in non-severe SARS-CoV-2 infection. Study background: Unpaired chains resulted from sequencing bulk RNA of unsorted whole blood.

Unique molecular identifier tags were affixed to discrete cDNA molecules. Each CDR3 protein is one row after TCRdb ran MiXCR on the 5' RACE reads. The table lists roughly 30,000 distinct CDR3 sequences, about 6% of them singletons. Study-wide results and limits: VDJdb-based matching was biased toward anti-spike CD8 responses and missed private and CD4 specificities.

This clonotype showed up many times. Its antigen is as yet unknown. The sample consisted of whole blood. The TCR comes from an adult who was a healthcare worker with PCR-confirmed SARS-CoV-2 infection or an uninfected control (not recorded which).

The CDR3 protein is CASSLRAYEQYF. DNA of the CDR3: TGTGCCAGCAGTTTAAGGGCCTACGAGCAGTACTTC. The chain has TRBV28 and TRBJ2-7; D is unresolved. V was shortened by 2 bases and J by 2 bases, with 4 bases between the two germline ends. This CDR3 spans 12 amino acids. The germline V gene encodes CDR1 MDHEN and CDR2 SYDVKM.